These 12 T cell receptor beta chains were all obtained from the same sample, sequenced in a study of blood T cells in healthy people across ages. Alongside a J-beta primer mix, a sample-barcoded 5' primer served in a second PCR lasting about 7 to 12 cycles. TCRdb itself ran the 5' RACE reads through MiXCR, one entry per CDR3 protein. Here the sample spans roughly 2 million distinct CDR3 sequences, about 50% being singletons. The specimen sequenced was blood. All receptors come from a woman in her thirties or forties in good health.

This chain connects TRBV29-1 to TRBJ2-3, with 8 nucleotides matching TRBD2. This CDR3 comprises 14 residues. Trimming took 6 bases from V and 4 from J; bases not matched to a gene: 9. The germline gives CDR1 SQVTM, CDR2 ANQGSEA. CDR3 amino acids: CSVFGLAPPDTQYF. CDR3 nucleotide sequence: TGCAGCGTCTTCGGACTAGCCCCGCCAGATACGCAGTATTTT.

The chain employs TRBV29-1 and TRBJ1-5; no clear D. Germline V CDR1 and CDR2: SQVTM, ANQGSEA. With 6 bases removed from V and 6 bases from J, the gap between germline ends came to 18 bases. This CDR3 is 14 amino acids long. The CDR3 nucleotides read TGCAGCGTGTCCATCGGGGATCGGGTTCAGCCCCAGCATTTT. Its protein product is CSVSIGDRVQPQHF.

Note on this clonotype: Given a much more abundant clone one base away, this may be a read error. The V call is TRBV6-5, the J call TRBJ2-3; D may be TRBD2 (6 bases). V was clipped by 5 bases and J by 5 bases, with 14 bases between them. This CDR3 region has 14 residues. CDR1 and CDR2 from the germline V gene are MNHEY and SVGAGI. The CDR3 protein is CASSVGGEGDTQYF. The CDR3, as DNA: TGTGCCAGCAGTGTGGGGGGAGAGGGAGATACGCAGTATTTT.

The rearrangement uses TRBV7-9 and TRBJ1-2; 9 positions match TRBD1. The germline V gene encodes CDR1 SEHNR and CDR2 FQNEAQ (reference sequence). The ends lost 3 bases at V and 6 bases at J; junction bases unmatched: 5. The CDR3 extends over 14 amino acids. CDR3: CASSFGQGIDGYTF. CDR3 DNA sequence: TGTGCCAGCAGCTTCGGACAGGGGATAGATGGCTACACCTTC.

The chain combines TRBV5-1 with TRBJ1-6; D is unclear. Germline CDR1 reads SGHRS; CDR2 reads YFSETQ. Trimming took 1 base from V and 5 from J, leaving 10 bases between them. The length of the CDR3 is 15 residues. CDR3 coding DNA: TGCGCCAGCAGCTTGCGGCAGGTGGATAATTCACCCCTCCACTTT. Protein sequence: CASSLRQVDNSPLHF.

This clonotype appeared a few times. The chain combines TRBV7-2 with TRBJ2-7; D might be TRBD1 (5 bases). This CDR3 has 15 amino acids. The V end lost 5 bases, the J end lost 5 bases, and 19 bases lay between the germline ends. Germline V gene lookup returns CDR1 SGHTA and CDR2 FQGNSA. The CDR3 sequence: CASSPWGRVSHEQYF. The CDR3 DNA follows: TGTGCCAGCAGCCCCTGGGGCAGGGTGTCGCACGAGCAGTACTTC.

This CDR3 is CASSRHTGRGDEQYF. The CDR3 DNA reads as TGTGCCAGCAGCCGACACACAGGGAGAGGCGACGAGCAGTACTTC. The V gene is TRBV3-1, the J gene TRBJ2-7; D may be TRBD1 (6 bases). Germline V gives CDR1 LGHDT, CDR2 YNNKEL (reference sequence). Trimming stripped 4 bases from V and 5 bases from J, with 18 bases between. This CDR3 region has 15 residues.

The V call is TRBV10-3, the J call TRBJ1-1; no definite D call. CDR3 length equals 14 residues. CDR1 is ENHRY and CDR2 is SYGVKD in the germline V gene. Trimming took off 4 bases at V and 5 bases at J, with 14 bases between the two ends. The DNA for the CDR3 is TGTGCCATCAGTGGGTCCTGGAATGTTACTGAAGCTTTCTTT. Protein product: CAISGSWNVTEAFF.

This clonotype showed up just a few times. The chain links TRBV20-1 to TRBJ2-5; 8 bases fit TRBD2. Germline CDR1 and CDR2: DFQATT and SNEGSKA (reference sequence). V shed 6 bases, J shed 4 bases, and the junction held 10 bases outside the gene matches. The CDR3 length is 14 residues. The DNA of the CDR3 is TGCAGTGCGACTCATGGGACTAGTCTAGAGACCCAGTACTTC. As protein: CSATHGTSLETQYF.

This clonotype came up a few times. V and J are TRBV29-1 and TRBJ2-3, with a weak D call TRBD1 (5 bases). Trimming pared 4 bases from V and 0 bases from J, leaving 11 bases between. Germline CDR1 and CDR2: SQVTM and ANQGSEA. CDR3 length: 14 amino acids. The CDR3, as DNA: TGCAGCGTTGTAGTCCCAGGGAGCACAGATACGCAGTATTTT. Protein sequence: CSVVVPGSTDTQYF.

This clonotype was found a few times. V usage is TRBV5-1 and J usage is TRBJ2-1; tentatively, D is TRBD2 (6 bases). Germline V gene lookup returns CDR1 SGHRS and CDR2 YFSETQ. The germline V and J ends were trimmed by 0 bases and 10 bases, with 14 bases remaining between them. This CDR3 has 14 residues. The CDR3 is CASSLVPAEGEQFF. CDR3 bases: TGCGCCAGCAGCTTGGTGCCAGCGGAGGGCGAGCAGTTCTTC.

The rearrangement links TRBV7-2 to TRBJ2-2; D not certain. The CDR3 runs 13 residues. V lost 3 bases, J lost 3 bases, and 5 bases lay in between. Germline V gene lookup returns CDR1 SGHTA and CDR2 FQGNSA. CDR3 DNA: TGTGCCAGCAGCTTCCGTTACACCGGGGAGCTGTTTTTT. Encoded protein: CASSFRYTGELFF.